These 32 T cell receptor beta chains came from one sample sequenced in a study of CD8+CD57+ T cells in acquired aplastic anemia. Selection for sequencing was limited to patients who had shown CD8+CD57+ cell expansion by flow cytometry. It was genomic DNA that served as the template for profiling TCR beta VDJ and CDR3. TCRdb recomputed calls from the reads with MiXCR, one row per CDR3 protein. In the table there are 150,000 to 200,000 distinct CDR3 sequences, over 40% of which are singletons. Sample: sorted CD4+, CD8+, or CD8+CD57+ T cells (not recorded which) from PBMCs. The source is a human donor with aplastic anemia.

The sample holds a few counts of this clonotype. The chain has TRBV6-2 or TRBV6-3 and TRBJ2-1; TRBD2 aligns across 9 bases. The CDR3 spans 16 residues. The germline gives CDR1 MNHEY, CDR2 SVGEGT. V was clipped by 0 bases and J by 6 bases; unmatched bases: 6. As DNA, the CDR3 is TGTGCCAGCAGTTACTCGTGGACTAGCGTCTCCAATGAGCAGTTCTTC. Its translation is CASSYSWTSVSNEQFF.

V usage is TRBV25-1 and J usage is TRBJ2-5, with D possibly being TRBD1 (6 bases). The CDR3 extends over 12 amino acids. The germline gives CDR1 MGHDK, CDR2 SYGVNS. V was clipped by 8 bases and J by 7 bases, with 14 bases between them. The DNA of the CDR3 is TGTGCCAGCGCCCGGGGACATAGGACCCAGTACTTC. This sequence encodes CASARGHRTQYF.

The rearrangement uses TRBV7-9 and TRBJ2-3; D is ambiguous. Per germline, CDR1 SEHNR and CDR2 FQNEAQ (reference sequence). V was shortened by 5 bases and J by 3 bases, with 12 bases between the two germline ends. This CDR3 has 14 amino acids. Written as DNA, the CDR3 is TGTGCCAGCAGCCCCTCTTTAGGGACAGATACGCAGTATTTT. This gives the protein CASSPSLGTDTQYF.

This clonotype was seen at least ten times. The rearrangement uses TRBV5-1 and TRBJ1-5; D gene uncertain. Germline V gene sequence: CDR1 SGHRS, CDR2 YFSETQ. Trimming pared 0 bases from V and 7 bases from J, leaving 14 bases between. CDR3 length equals 15 residues. In DNA, the CDR3 is TGCGCCAGCAGCTTGGGGGCGGGGAGGCAACAGCCCCAGCATTTT. Residues: CASSLGAGRQQPQHF.

This clonotype was recorded a few times. The gene calls are TRBV19 and TRBJ1-1, with D possibly TRBD1 on 5 matching bases. V gave up 11 bases and J gave up 7 bases, with 20 bases separating them. The germline V gene encodes CDR1 LNHDA and CDR2 SQIVND (reference sequence). CDR3 length: 13 residues. CDR3 sequence reads: CAAREEGRVEAFF. The DNA for the CDR3 is TGTGCCGCCCGGGAGGAGGGACGTGTTGAAGCTTTCTTT.

In its sample, this clonotype was seen many times. The chain recombines TRBV2 with TRBJ2-7; no reliable D call. The CDR3 extends over 11 amino acids. V was pared by 8 bases and J by 3 bases, with 8 bases between. The germline CDR1 and CDR2 sequences are SNHLY and FYNNEI. CDR3 sequence reads: CASARFYEQYV. In DNA, the CDR3 is TGTGCCAGCGCACGGTTCTACGAGCAGTACGTC.

Regarding this clonotype: A much larger clone differs by one base, so this may be a read error. The V call is TRBV3-1, the J call TRBJ1-6, with D tentatively TRBD1 (5 bases). CDR3 length: 14 residues. Germline CDR1 LGHDT, CDR2 YNNKEL (reference sequence). CDR3 in DNA: TGTGCCTGCAGCTATTCAGGGACCAATTCACCCCTCCACTTT. This gives the protein CACSYSGTNSPLHF.

This clonotype has a count of ten or more. The rearrangement uses TRBV28 and TRBJ2-7, with D uncertain. V dropped 4 bases and J dropped 2 bases, with 6 bases sitting between them. The CDR3 is made up of 12 amino acids. CDR1 is MDHEN, CDR2 SYDVKM, per germline. CDR3 protein: CASSSWAYEQYV. For the CDR3, the DNA is TGTGCCAGCAGTTCATGGGCCTACGAGCAGTACGTC.

This clonotype was picked up many times. Here the CDR3 DNA reads TGCGCCAGCAGCCAAGATGTAGCAATGAACACTGAAGCTTTCTTT. It specifies CASSQDVAMNTEAFF. The rearrangement uses TRBV4-3 and TRBJ1-1; D is unclear. The germline gives CDR1 LGHNA, CDR2 YSLEER. The CDR3 has 15 residues. Trimming took off 0 bases at V and 0 bases at J, with 8 bases between the two ends.

The table lists this clonotype with many counts. Its ends do not fully match the called genes, so a read error is possible. This sequence joins TRBV29-1 and TRBJ1-1; 11 nucleotides agree with TRBD1. CDR3 length: 13 amino acids. Germline V gives CDR1 SQVTM, CDR2 ANQGSEA. The CDR3 coding sequence is TGCTGCGTTGTAGGGACAGGGGGCACTGAAGCTTTCTTT. It is translated as CCVVGTGGTEAFF.

Concerning this clonotype itself: A much larger clone differs from this one at a single base, so this may be a read error. The chain is built from TRBV7-2 and TRBJ2-3; 12 positions agree with TRBD2. The CDR3 consists of 17 residues. CDR1 is SGHTA, CDR2 FQGNSA, per germline. Trimming at V came to 0 bases and at J to 4 bases, leaving 5 bases not matched to a gene. The CDR3 nucleotides are TGTGCCAGCAGCTTAGCGGAGACTAGCGGGGGTCCAGATACGCAGTATTTT. This gives the protein CASSLAETSGGPDTQYF. The entire variable domain, with the rest obtained from reference TRBV7-2 and TRBJ2-3, is as follows: GAGVSQSPSNKVTEKGKDVELRCDPISGHTALYWYRQSLGQGLEFLIYFQGNSAPDKSGLPSDRFSAERTGGSVSTLTIQRTQQEDSAVYLCASSLAETSGGPDTQYFGPGTRLTVL.

CDR3 residues: CASSPTGGDTQYF. For the CDR3, the DNA is TGTGCCAGCTCACCGACAGGGGGGGATACGCAGTATTTT. The V call is TRBV18, the J call TRBJ2-3, with TRBD1 identical over 9 bases. The CDR3 extends over 13 amino acids. J lost 6 bases, V lost 3 bases, and 1 base had no gene match. Germline assignment: CDR1 KGHSH and CDR2 LQKENI.

The chain combines TRBV29-1 with TRBJ2-3, with 9 bases fitting TRBD1. CDR3 length: 13 amino acids. Germline V gene data show CDR1 as SQVTM and CDR2 as ANQGSEA. The V and J ends lost 5 bases and 2 bases, in that order; junction bases with no gene match: 2. The CDR3 coding sequence is TGCAGCGTTACAGGGGGCCCCACAGATACGCAGTATTTT. It yields the protein CSVTGGPTDTQYF.

This clonotype was observed a single time. This chain connects TRBV10-3 to TRBJ1-3, with D possibly being TRBD1 (6 bases). The V and J ends lost 4 bases and 0 bases respectively, with 16 bases between them. Germline-derived CDR1 and CDR2 are ENHRY and SYGVKD. The CDR3 loop spans 17 amino acids. The CDR3 DNA follows: TGTGCCATCAGTGGGGCGGGACACAAAGTCTCTGGAAACACCATATATTTT. Protein product: CAISGAGHKVSGNTIYF.

This clonotype was counted many times. The chain uses TRBV7-9 and TRBJ2-1; 9 bases are shared with TRBD1. The germline gives CDR1 SEHNR, CDR2 FQNEAQ (reference sequence). There are 13 residues in the CDR3. J was trimmed by 7 bases and V by 6 bases; bases with no gene match: 4. CDR3 loop: CASRTTGGNEQFF. CDR3 DNA: TGTGCCAGCAGAACGACAGGGGGGAATGAGCAGTTCTTC. Full variable domain (missing parts from reference TRBV7-9 and TRBJ2-1): DTGVSQNPRHKITKRGQNVTFRCDPISEHNRLYWYRQTLGQGPEFLTYFQNEAQLEKSRLLSDRFSAERPKGSFSTLEIQRTEQGDSAMYLCASRTTGGNEQFFGPGTRLTVL.

The V and J genes are TRBV10-3 and TRBJ1-5; 10 bases are a match to TRBD1. This CDR3 is 16 amino acids long. V trimming: 2 bases; J trimming: 4 bases; junction bases outside the gene matches: 5. CDR1 and CDR2 (germline): ENHRY, SYGVKD. As DNA, the CDR3 is TGTGCCATCAGTGAGGCCGGGACAGGGGATAATCAGCCCCAGCATTTT. Translated, it gives CAISEAGTGDNQPQHF.

The V call is TRBV7-9, the J call TRBJ2-7; TRBD1 agrees at 11 bases. The germline V gene encodes CDR1 SEHNR and CDR2 FQNEAQ (reference sequence). CDR3 length: 15 residues. J gave up 6 bases and V 3 bases, and 7 bases lay outside the gene matches. The CDR3 reads CASSFAGQGALEQYF. For the CDR3, the DNA is TGTGCCAGCAGCTTTGCCGGACAGGGGGCCCTCGAGCAGTACTTC.

The chain is built from TRBV3-1 and TRBJ1-5, with D possibly being TRBD1 (6 bases). The CDR3 has 13 amino acids. Trimming stripped 1 base from V and 6 bases from J, with 7 bases between. Germline V lookup: CDR1 LGHDT, CDR2 YNNKEL (reference sequence). CDR3 nucleotides: TGTGCCAGCAGCCAAGGGGGGGCTCAGCCCCAGCATTTT. It encodes CASSQGGAQPQHF.

The chain is built from TRBV15 and TRBJ2-7; weak D call: TRBD2 (6 bases). The CDR3 contains 13 residues. The germline V gene has CDR1 LNHNV and CDR2 YYDKDF (reference sequence). Trimming pared 4 bases from V and 7 bases from J, leaving 14 bases between. CDR3 nucleotide sequence: TGTGCCACCAGCAAAGGGGCGGGGCGGGAGCAGTACTTC. This gives the protein CATSKGAGREQYF. Combining the CDR3 with reference TRBV15 and TRBJ2-7 gives the whole variable domain DAMVIQNPRYQVTQFGKPVTLSCSQTLNHNVMYWYQQKSSQAPKLLFHYYDKDFNNEADTPDNFQSRRPNTSFCFLDIRSPGLGDTAMYLCATSKGAGREQYFGPGTRLTVT.

This clonotype came up many times. V is TRBV5-1 and J is TRBJ2-2, with D perhaps TRBD2 (5 bases). The V gene's germline CDR1 is SGHRS and CDR2 YFSETQ. This CDR3 comprises 15 residues. V lost 0 bases and J 1 base, leaving 7 bases between the germline ends. CDR3: CASSLGSGNTGELFF. In DNA form, the CDR3 reads TGCGCCAGCAGCTTGGGCAGCGGGAACACCGGGGAGCTGTTTTTT.

The chain couples TRBV6-5 to TRBJ1-1; D is unclear. In germline, CDR1 is MNHEY, CDR2 SVGAGI. Trimming pared 3 bases from V and 0 bases from J, leaving 8 bases between. The CDR3 contains 14 residues. This CDR3 is CASSYLGLNTEAFF. The CDR3 DNA reads as TGTGCCAGCAGTTATCTGGGATTGAACACTGAAGCTTTCTTT.

As regards this clonotype: The junction does not match germline at one end; this may be a read error. The V and J genes are TRBV10-3 and TRBJ2-2; TRBD2 agrees at 10 bases. CDR1 and CDR2 from the germline V gene are ENHRY and SYGVKD. The length of the CDR3 is 15 residues. The CDR3 protein is CAISEKREGAGGLFF. Written as DNA, the CDR3 is TGTGCCATCAGTGAAAAGCGGGAGGGAGCCGGGGGGCTGTTTTTT.

This clonotype appeared many times. The rearrangement joins TRBV9 to TRBJ2-1; perhaps TRBD1 as D (5 bases). V dropped 3 bases and J dropped 9 bases, with 16 bases sitting between them. The V gene's germline CDR1 is SGDLS and CDR2 YYNGEE. The CDR3 contains 14 residues. CDR3 in amino acids: CASSGAMGPAEQFF. In nucleotides, the CDR3 is TGTGCCAGCAGCGGGGCGATGGGGCCGGCTGAGCAGTTCTTC.

There are a few counts of this clonotype. CDR3 DNA sequence: TGTGCCAGCCTGGGCGTTGAGACCCAGTACTTC. It translates to CASLGVETQYF. V is TRBV2 and J is TRBJ2-5, with D unclear. CDR3 length: 11 residues. Trimming stripped 8 bases from V and 5 bases from J, with 9 bases between. The germline V gene encodes CDR1 SNHLY and CDR2 FYNNEI.

This clonotype has at least ten counts. The genes are TRBV5-4 and TRBJ2-6, with D unclear. V shed 0 bases and J shed 0 bases, with 10 bases lying between them. The CDR3 covers 17 residues. Per germline, CDR1 SGHNT and CDR2 YYREEE (reference sequence). CDR3 sequence (DNA): TGTGCCAGCAGCTTGGCCAGTTCCCGCTCTGGGGCCAACGTCCTGACTTTC. Protein product: CASSLASSRSGANVLTF.

This clonotype was seen at least ten times. This chain links TRBV5-1 with TRBJ2-3, with TRBD2 matching 15 bases. V trimming: 3 bases; J trimming: 4 bases; junction bases outside the gene matches: 12. The CDR3 is 19 residues long. Looked up from germline, CDR1 is SGHRS and CDR2 is YFSETQ. CDR3 amino acids: CASSSGLAGGPVTADTQYF. CDR3 coding DNA: TGCGCCAGCAGCTCCGGACTAGCGGGGGGGCCAGTAACAGCAGATACGCAGTATTTT.

This clonotype was recorded at least ten times. The V and J genes are TRBV6-5 and TRBJ1-2; perhaps TRBD1 as D (6 bases). The ends were cut back, 7 bases at V and 5 bases at J, with 17 bases in the middle. The CDR3 spans 14 residues. Germline V CDR1 and CDR2: MNHEY, SVGAGI. CDR3 protein: CASTPRGREYGYTF. The CDR3 DNA reads as TGTGCCAGCACCCCGCGGGGGCGCGAATATGGCTACACCTTC.

This clonotype was counted at least ten times. A much larger clone is a single base away; this may be a read error. The rearrangement joins TRBV10-3 to TRBJ1-2; 11 bases align to TRBD1. The junction had 4 bases not matched to a gene; V was cut back by 0 bases and J by 4 bases. This CDR3 comprises 16 residues. In germline, CDR1 is ENHRY, CDR2 SYGVKD. In DNA form, the CDR3 reads TGTGCCATCAGTGAGTCCCGGGACAGGGGGTCCTATGGCTACACCTTC. The encoded protein is CAISESRDRGSYGYTF.

In its sample, this clonotype was seen many times. The V gene is TRBV6-1, the J gene TRBJ2-3, with D maybe TRBD1 (5 bases). V was cut by 7 bases and J by 5 bases, with 13 bases left in between. This CDR3 region has 13 residues. Germline V lookup: CDR1 MNHNS, CDR2 SASEGT. CDR3 nucleotide sequence: TGTGCCAGCACCCAGTCAGGGATAGATACGCAGTATTTT. Protein sequence: CASTQSGIDTQYF.

The V and J genes are TRBV11-2 and TRBJ2-1, with a tentative D call TRBD2 (5 bases). This CDR3 is built from 17 residues. The germline CDR1 and CDR2 sequences are SGHAT and FQNNGV. Trimming left V 5 bases short and J 10 bases short, with 27 bases between. CDR3 loop: CASSRENSVGSLYEQFF. Written as DNA, the CDR3 is TGTGCCAGCAGCCGGGAAAATTCGGTTGGCTCTCTGTACGAGCAGTTCTTC.

Comments on this clonotype: This may stem from a read error, because a much larger clone lies one nucleotide away. V is TRBV10-3 and J is TRBJ1-2, with D uncertain. This CDR3 is built from 16 residues. The ends were cut back, 6 bases at V and 3 bases at J, with 20 bases in the middle. Germline CDR1 is ENHRY and CDR2 is SYGVKD. CDR3 bases: TGTGCCATCAGCGCGTTCCGGACCGCGGAATACTATGGCTACACCTTC. It translates to CAISAFRTAEYYGYTF.

The gene calls are TRBV29-1 and TRBJ2-5, with 7 bases identical to TRBD1. Germline values: CDR1 SQVTM, CDR2 ANQGSEA. The CDR3 sequence is 12 residues long. The ends lost 6 bases at V and 12 bases at J; junction bases unmatched: 13. The DNA of the CDR3 is TGCAGCGTGGTCGGTTATACCGGGACAGAGTACTTC. This translates into CSVVGYTGTEYF.